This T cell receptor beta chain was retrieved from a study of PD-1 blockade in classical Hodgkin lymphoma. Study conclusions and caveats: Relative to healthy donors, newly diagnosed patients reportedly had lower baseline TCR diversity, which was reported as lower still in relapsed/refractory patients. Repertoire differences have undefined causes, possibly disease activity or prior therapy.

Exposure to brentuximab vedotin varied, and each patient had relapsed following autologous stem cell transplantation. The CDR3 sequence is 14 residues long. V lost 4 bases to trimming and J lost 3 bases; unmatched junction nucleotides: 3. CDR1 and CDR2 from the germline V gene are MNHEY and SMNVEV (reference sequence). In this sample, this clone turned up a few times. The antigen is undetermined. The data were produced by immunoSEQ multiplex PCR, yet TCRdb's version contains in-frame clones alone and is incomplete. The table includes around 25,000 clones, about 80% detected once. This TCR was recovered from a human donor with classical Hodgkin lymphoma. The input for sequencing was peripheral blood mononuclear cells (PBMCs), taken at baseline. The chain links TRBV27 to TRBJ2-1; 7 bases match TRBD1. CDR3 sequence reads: CASSWAGGYNEQFF. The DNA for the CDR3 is TGTGCCAGCAGTTGGGCAGGGGGCTACAATGAGCAGTTCTTC.